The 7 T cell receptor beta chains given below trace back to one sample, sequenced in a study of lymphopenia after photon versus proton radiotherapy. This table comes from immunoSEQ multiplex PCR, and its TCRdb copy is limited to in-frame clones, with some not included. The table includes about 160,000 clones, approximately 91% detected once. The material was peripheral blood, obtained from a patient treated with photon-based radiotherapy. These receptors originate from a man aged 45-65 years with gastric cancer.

The CDR3 DNA reads TGTGCCAGTAGTATAGTAAAGTTAGGGCACAATGAGCAGTTCTTC. This sequence encodes CASSIVKLGHNEQFF. The chain combines TRBV19 with TRBJ2-1; no firm D call. Trimming shortened V by 1 base and J by 5 bases, and 12 bases separated the two germline ends. The V gene's germline CDR1 is LNHDA and CDR2 SQIVND (reference sequence). The CDR3 has 15 amino acids.

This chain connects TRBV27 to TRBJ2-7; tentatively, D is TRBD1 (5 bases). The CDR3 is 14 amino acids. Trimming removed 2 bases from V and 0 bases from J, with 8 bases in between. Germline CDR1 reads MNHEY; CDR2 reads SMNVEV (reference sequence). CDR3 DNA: TGTGCCAGCAGTTTAGGGGCTGGCTCCTACGAGCAGTACTTC. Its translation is CASSLGAGSYEQYF.

The CDR3 DNA sequence: TGTGCCAGCAACAGAGGACAGGGGGCCACCGGGGAGCTGTTTTTT. Residues: CASNRGQGATGELFF. The chain uses TRBV6-1 and TRBJ2-2, with 11 bases fitting TRBD1. CDR3 length equals 15 residues. V gave up 7 bases and J gave up 4 bases; unmatched junction bases: 5. CDR1 is MNHNS and CDR2 is SASEGT in the germline V gene.

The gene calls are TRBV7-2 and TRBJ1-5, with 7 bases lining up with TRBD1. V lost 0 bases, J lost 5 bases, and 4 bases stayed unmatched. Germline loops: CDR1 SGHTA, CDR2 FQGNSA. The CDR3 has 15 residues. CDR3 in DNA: TGTGCCAGCAGCTTAGCCCCGGGACAGTATCAGCCCCAGCATTTT. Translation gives CASSLAPGQYQPQHF.

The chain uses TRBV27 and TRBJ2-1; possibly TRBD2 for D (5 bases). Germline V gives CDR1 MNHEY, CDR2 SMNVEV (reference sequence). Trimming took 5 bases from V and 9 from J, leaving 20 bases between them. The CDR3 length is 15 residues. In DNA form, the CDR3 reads TGTGCCAGCAGTAGCGAAGCGGCTGGAGGTTTTGAGCAGTTCTTC. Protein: CASSSEAAGGFEQFF.

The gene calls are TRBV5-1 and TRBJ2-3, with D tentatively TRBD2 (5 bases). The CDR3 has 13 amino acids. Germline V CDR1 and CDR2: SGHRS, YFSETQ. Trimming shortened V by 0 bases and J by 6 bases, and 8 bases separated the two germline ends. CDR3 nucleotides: TGCGCCAGCAGCTTGGAAAGAGGGGATACGCAGTATTTT. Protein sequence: CASSLERGDTQYF.

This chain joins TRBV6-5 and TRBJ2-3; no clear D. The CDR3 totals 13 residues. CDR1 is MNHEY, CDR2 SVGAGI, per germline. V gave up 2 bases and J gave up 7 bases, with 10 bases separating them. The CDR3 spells CASSYDSSYTQYF. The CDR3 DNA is TGTGCCAGCAGTTACGATTCTAGTTATACGCAGTATTTT.